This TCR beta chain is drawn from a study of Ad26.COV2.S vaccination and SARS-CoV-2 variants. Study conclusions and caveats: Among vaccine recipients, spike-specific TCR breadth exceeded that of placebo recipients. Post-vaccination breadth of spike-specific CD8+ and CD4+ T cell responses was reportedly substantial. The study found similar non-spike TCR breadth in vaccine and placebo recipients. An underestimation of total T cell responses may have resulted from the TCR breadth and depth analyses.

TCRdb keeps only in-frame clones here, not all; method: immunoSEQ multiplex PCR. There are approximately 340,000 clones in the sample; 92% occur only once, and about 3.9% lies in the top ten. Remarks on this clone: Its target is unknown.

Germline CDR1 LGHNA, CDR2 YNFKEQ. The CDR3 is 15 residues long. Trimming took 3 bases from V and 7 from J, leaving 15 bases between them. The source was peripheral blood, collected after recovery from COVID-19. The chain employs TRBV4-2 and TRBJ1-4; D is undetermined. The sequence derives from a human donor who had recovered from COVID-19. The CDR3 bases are TGTGCCAGCAGCCAGGCGAGCCGAGGGCGTGAAAAACTGTTTTTT. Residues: CASSQASRGREKLFF.